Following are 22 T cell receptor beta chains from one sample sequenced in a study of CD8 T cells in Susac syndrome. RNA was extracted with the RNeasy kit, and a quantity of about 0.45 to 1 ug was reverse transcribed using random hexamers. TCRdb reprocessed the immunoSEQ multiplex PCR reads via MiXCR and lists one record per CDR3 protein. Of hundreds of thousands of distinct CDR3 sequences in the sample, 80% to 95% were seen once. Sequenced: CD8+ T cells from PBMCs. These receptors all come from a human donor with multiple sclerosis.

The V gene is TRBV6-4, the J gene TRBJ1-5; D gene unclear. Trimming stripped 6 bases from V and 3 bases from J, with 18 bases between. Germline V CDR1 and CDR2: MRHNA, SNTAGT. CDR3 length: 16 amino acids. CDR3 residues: CASSLGESRPNQPQHF. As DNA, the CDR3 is TGTGCCAGCAGCCTCGGGGAAAGCCGACCCAATCAGCCCCAGCATTTT.

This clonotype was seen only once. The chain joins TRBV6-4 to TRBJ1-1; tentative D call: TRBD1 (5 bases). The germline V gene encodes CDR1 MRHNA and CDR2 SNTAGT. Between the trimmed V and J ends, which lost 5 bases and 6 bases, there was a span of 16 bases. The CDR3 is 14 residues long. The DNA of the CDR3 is TGTGCCAGCAGTCTACGGGGCGTCGGGGCTGAAGCTTTCTTT. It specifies CASSLRGVGAEAFF.

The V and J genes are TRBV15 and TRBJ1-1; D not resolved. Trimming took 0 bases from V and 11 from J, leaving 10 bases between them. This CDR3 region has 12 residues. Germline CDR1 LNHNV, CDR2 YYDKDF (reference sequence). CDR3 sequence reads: CATSRDKRPAFF. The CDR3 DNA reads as TGTGCCACCAGCAGAGATAAAAGGCCCGCTTTCTTT.

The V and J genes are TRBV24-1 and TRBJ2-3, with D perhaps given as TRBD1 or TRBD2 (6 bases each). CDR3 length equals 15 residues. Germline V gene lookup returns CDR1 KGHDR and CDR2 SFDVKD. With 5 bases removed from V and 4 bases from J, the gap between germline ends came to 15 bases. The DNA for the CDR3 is TGTGCCACCAGTGGAAGGGGGGTTGCGGCAGATACGCAGTATTTT. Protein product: CATSGRGVAADTQYF.

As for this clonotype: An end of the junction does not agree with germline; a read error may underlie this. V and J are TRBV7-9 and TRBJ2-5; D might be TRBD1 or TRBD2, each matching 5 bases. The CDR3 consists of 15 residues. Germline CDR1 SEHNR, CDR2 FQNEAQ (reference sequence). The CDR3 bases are TGTGCCAGCAGCTCCTGGGACGAGAACCAGGAGACCCAGTACTTC. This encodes CASSSWDENQETQYF.

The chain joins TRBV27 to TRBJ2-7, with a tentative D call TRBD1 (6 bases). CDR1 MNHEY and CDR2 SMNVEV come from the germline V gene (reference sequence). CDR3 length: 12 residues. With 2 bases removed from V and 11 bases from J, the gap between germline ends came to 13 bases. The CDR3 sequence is CASSLISGTKYF. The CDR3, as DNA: TGTGCCAGCAGTTTAATTTCTGGGACAAAGTACTTC.

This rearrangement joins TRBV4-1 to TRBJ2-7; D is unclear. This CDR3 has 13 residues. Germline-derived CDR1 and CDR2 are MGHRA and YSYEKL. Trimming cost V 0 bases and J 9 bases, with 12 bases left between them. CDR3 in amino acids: CASSQEGMAGQYF. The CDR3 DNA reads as TGCGCCAGCAGCCAAGAGGGTATGGCCGGGCAGTACTTC.

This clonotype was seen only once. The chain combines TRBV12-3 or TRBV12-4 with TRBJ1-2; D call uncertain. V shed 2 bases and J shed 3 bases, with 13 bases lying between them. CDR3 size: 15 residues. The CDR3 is CASSLQEVSHYGYTF. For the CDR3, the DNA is TGTGCCAGCAGTTTACAGGAGGTCAGTCACTATGGCTACACCTTC.

The CDR3 loop is CSVLGHLGLGEQYF. The CDR3 nucleotides are TGCAGCGTTCTGGGACATCTAGGGCTTGGCGAGCAGTACTTC. This chain connects TRBV29-1 to TRBJ2-7, with a tentative D call TRBD1 (6 bases). CDR3 length: 14 residues. Trimming removed 5 bases at V and 6 bases at J, with 20 bases between. Germline CDR1 reads SQVTM; CDR2 reads ANQGSEA.

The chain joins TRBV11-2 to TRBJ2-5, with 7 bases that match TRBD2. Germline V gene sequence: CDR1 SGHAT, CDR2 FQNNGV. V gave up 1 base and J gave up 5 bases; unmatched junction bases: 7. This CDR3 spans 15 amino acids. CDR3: CASSLGFRGEETQYF. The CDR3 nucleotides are TGTGCCAGCAGCTTAGGATTCCGGGGGGAGGAGACCCAGTACTTC.

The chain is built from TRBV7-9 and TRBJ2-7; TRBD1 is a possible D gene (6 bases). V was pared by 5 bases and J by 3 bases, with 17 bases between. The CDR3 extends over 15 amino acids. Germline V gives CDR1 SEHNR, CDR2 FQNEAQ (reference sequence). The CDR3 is CASSQGAGEYYEQYF. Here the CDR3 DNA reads TGTGCCAGCAGCCAAGGGGCAGGGGAATACTACGAGCAGTACTTC.

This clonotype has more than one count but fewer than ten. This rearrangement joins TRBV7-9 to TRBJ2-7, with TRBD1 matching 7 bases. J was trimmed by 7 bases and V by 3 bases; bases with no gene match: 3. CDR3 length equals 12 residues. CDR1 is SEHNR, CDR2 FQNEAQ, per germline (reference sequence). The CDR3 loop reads CASSLATGEQYF. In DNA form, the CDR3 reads TGTGCCAGCAGCTTGGCGACAGGGGAGCAGTACTTC.

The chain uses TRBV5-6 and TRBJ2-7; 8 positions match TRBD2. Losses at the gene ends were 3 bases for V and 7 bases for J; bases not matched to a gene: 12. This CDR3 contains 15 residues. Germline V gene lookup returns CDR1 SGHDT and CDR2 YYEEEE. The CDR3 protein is CASSYPTGGPGEQYF. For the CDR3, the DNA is TGTGCCAGCAGCTATCCCACGGGAGGGCCTGGAGAGCAGTACTTC. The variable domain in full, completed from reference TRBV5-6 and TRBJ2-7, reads DAGVTQSPTHLIKTRGQQVTLRCSPKSGHDTVSWYQQALGQGPQFIFQYYEEEERQRGNFPDRFSGHQFPNYSSELNVNALLLGDSALYLCASSYPTGGPGEQYFGPGTRLTVT.

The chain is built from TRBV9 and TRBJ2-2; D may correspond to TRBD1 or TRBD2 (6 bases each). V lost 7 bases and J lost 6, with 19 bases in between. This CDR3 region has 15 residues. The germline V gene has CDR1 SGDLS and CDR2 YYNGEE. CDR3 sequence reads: CASGQGGGSAGELFF. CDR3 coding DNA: TGTGCCAGCGGGCAAGGAGGGGGGTCGGCCGGGGAGCTGTTTTTT.

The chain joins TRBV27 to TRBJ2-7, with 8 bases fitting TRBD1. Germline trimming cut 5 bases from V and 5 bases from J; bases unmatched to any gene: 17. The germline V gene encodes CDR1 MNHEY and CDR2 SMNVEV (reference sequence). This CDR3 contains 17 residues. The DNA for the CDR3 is TGTGCCAGCAGTGGGGGCCTTGACAGGGGATACTCACACGAGCAGTACTTC. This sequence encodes CASSGGLDRGYSHEQYF.

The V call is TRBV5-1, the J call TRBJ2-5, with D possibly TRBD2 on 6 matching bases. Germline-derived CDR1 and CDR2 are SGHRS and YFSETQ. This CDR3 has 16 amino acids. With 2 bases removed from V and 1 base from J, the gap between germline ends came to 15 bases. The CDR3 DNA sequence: TGCGCCAGCAGCTTCCACCGGGACTCCATCCAAGAGACCCAGTACTTC. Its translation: CASSFHRDSIQETQYF.

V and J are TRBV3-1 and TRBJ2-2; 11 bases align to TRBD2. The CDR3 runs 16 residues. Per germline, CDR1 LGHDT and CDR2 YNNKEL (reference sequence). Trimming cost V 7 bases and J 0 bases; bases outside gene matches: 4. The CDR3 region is CASKGLAETNTGELFF. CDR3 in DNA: TGTGCCAGCAAGGGACTAGCGGAGACGAACACCGGGGAGCTGTTTTTT.

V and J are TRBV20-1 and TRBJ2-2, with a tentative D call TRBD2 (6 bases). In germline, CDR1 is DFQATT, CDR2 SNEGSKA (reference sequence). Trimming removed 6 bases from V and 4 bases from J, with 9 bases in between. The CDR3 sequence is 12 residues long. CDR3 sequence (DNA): TGCAGTGCGCCGGGACTCACCGGGGAGCTGTTTTTT. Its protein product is CSAPGLTGELFF.

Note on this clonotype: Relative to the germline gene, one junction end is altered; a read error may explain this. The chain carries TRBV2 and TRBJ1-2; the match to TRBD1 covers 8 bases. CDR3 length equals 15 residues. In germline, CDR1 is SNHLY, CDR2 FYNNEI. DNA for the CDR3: TGTGCCAGCATTGAAAGACAGGGGAGGAACTATGGCTACACCTTC. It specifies CASIERQGRNYGYTF.

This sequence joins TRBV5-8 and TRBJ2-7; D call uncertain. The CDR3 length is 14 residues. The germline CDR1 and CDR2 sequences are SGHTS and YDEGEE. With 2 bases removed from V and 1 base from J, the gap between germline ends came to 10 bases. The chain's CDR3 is CASSLREFSYEQYF. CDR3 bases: TGTGCCAGCAGCTTAAGAGAGTTTTCCTACGAGCAGTACTTC.

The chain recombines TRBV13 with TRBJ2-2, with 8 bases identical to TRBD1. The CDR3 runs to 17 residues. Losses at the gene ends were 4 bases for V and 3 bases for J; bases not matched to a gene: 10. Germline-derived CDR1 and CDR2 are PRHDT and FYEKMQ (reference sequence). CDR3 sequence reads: CASSWQGAEGDTGELFF. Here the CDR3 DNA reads TGTGCCAGCAGCTGGCAGGGGGCTGAGGGTGACACCGGGGAGCTGTTTTTT.

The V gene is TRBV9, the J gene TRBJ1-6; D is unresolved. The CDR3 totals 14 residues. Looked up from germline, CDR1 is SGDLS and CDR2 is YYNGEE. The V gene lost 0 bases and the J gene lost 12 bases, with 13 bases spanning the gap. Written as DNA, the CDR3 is TGTGCCAGCAGCGTAGCCGACGGTTCGGGACCCCTCCACTTT. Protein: CASSVADGSGPLHF.